Below are 15 T cell receptor beta chains sequenced from a single sample in a study of blood T cell repertoires in COVID-19. Using immunoSEQ multiplex PCR, the repertoire was profiled, and TCRdb retains in-frame clones only, with some absent. This sample has a few hundred thousand clones, with 80% to 90% found just once. The material sequenced was PBMCs or T cells enriched from blood (not recorded which). Source of these receptors: a man in his forties who had recovered from COVID-19.

The rearrangement links TRBV3-1 (or the pseudogene TRBV3-2) to TRBJ1-3; TRBD1 agrees at 7 bases. Germline CDR1 reads LGHDT; CDR2 reads YNNKEL (reference sequence). J lost 0 bases, V lost 0 bases, and 5 bases had no gene match. CDR3 length: 17 residues. The chain's CDR3 is CASSQEPTGISGNTIYF. The CDR3 coding sequence is TGTGCCAGCAGCCAAGAGCCGACAGGGATCTCTGGAAACACCATATATTTT.

The rearrangement joins TRBV19 to TRBJ1-4; a possible D gene is TRBD1 (6 bases). The V gene's germline CDR1 is LNHDA and CDR2 SQIVND (reference sequence). The ends were cut back, 6 bases at V and 5 bases at J, with 13 bases in the middle. This CDR3 region has 14 residues. This CDR3 is CASRQDSLNEKLFF. The CDR3 bases are TGTGCCAGTAGACAGGACAGCTTAAATGAAAAACTGTTTTTT.

The rearrangement uses TRBV3-1 (or the pseudogene TRBV3-2) and TRBJ2-5, with 9 nucleotides matching TRBD2. The CDR3 has 16 amino acids. CDR1 is LGHDT and CDR2 is YNNKEL in the germline V gene (reference sequence). V lost 4 bases, J lost 5 bases, and 11 bases stayed unmatched. The CDR3 DNA sequence: TGTGCCAGCAGCCCTCTCCAGCGGGGGGTTTCCGAGACCCAGTACTTC. This gives the protein CASSPLQRGVSETQYF.

The chain couples TRBV7-2 to TRBJ1-3, with D perhaps TRBD1 (5 bases). The CDR3 is 14 residues long. Germline V gene sequence: CDR1 SGHTA, CDR2 FQGNSA. Deletions cut 3 bases from V and 0 bases from J, with 6 bases between. CDR3 sequence (DNA): TGTGCCAGCAGCTTTGGGGCCTCTGGAAACACCATATATTTT. As protein: CASSFGASGNTIYF.

The V gene is TRBV7-9, the J gene TRBJ1-1; the D gene is possibly TRBD1 (6 bases). The CDR3 runs to 14 residues. The ends were cut back, 8 bases at V and 1 base at J, with 14 bases in the middle. CDR1 and CDR2 from the germline V gene are SEHNR and FQNEAQ (reference sequence). In DNA, the CDR3 is TGTGCCAGCGCCTGGGGGCAGCCGAACACTGAAGCTTTCTTT. Its translation: CASAWGQPNTEAFF.

The chain is built from TRBV1 and TRBJ1-1; the table assigns TRBD1, which was not confirmed against the DNA. TRBV1 is termed a pseudogene. The CDR3 is 10 amino acids. The CDR3 DNA is TGCACCCCACAGGTCACTGAAGCTTTCTTT. Translating it yields CTPQVTEAFF.

The V gene is TRBV11-2, the J gene TRBJ1-1; D might be TRBD1 (6 bases). The CDR3 contains 16 residues. V lost 0 bases and J 0 bases, leaving 11 bases between the germline ends. Per germline, CDR1 SGHAT and CDR2 FQNNGV. CDR3 in amino acids: CASSLDFGTMNTEAFF. The CDR3 DNA reads TGTGCCAGCAGCTTAGATTTTGGGACAATGAACACTGAAGCTTTCTTT.

The CDR3 loop reads CASSLRQAHYEQYF. The CDR3 DNA reads as TGTGCCAGCAGCTTAAGACAGGCCCACTACGAGCAGTACTTC. The chain joins TRBV7-6 to TRBJ2-7; possible D gene TRBD1, 6 bases. V dropped 2 bases and J dropped 3 bases, with 11 bases sitting between them. Looked up from germline, CDR1 is SGHVS and CDR2 is FNYEAQ. The CDR3 covers 14 residues.

The chain joins TRBV3-1 (or the pseudogene TRBV3-2) to TRBJ1-1, with TRBD1 as a possible D gene (6 bases). CDR1 and CDR2 from the germline V gene are LGHDT and YNNKEL (reference sequence). The CDR3 has 14 amino acids. Trimming shortened V by 1 base and J by 4 bases, and 10 bases separated the two germline ends. The CDR3: CASSQGTGLTEAFF. CDR3 nucleotides: TGTGCCAGCAGCCAAGGAACAGGGCTCACTGAAGCTTTCTTT.

This sequence joins TRBV5-1 and TRBJ1-1; D gene ambiguous. The CDR3 extends over 14 amino acids. Per germline, CDR1 SGHRS and CDR2 YFSETQ. V gave up 5 bases and J gave up 0 bases, with 11 bases separating them. The CDR3 here is CASRREQLNTEAFF. CDR3 DNA: TGCGCCAGCAGAAGAGAACAGCTGAACACTGAAGCTTTCTTT.

This clone was observed once. J is TRBJ1-1 and V is TRBV28; 7 bases align to TRBD1. Germline assignment: CDR1 MDHEN and CDR2 SYDVKM. With 6 bases clipped from V and 6 bases from J, the junction kept 13 bases outside the gene matches. This CDR3 comprises 15 residues. CDR3 protein: CASSSSAQGIAEAFF. The CDR3 region has the DNA TGTGCCAGCAGCTCCTCGGCACAGGGGATCGCTGAAGCTTTCTTT.

The chain has TRBV7-9 and TRBJ1-5; 9 bases line up with TRBD1. Trimming removed 5 bases from V and 0 bases from J; junction bases left unmatched: 8. This CDR3 has 17 amino acids. Germline V gene lookup returns CDR1 SEHNR and CDR2 FQNEAQ (reference sequence). CDR3 sequence reads: CASSLTGGKDSNQPQHF. CDR3 nucleotide sequence: TGTGCCAGCAGCCTAACAGGGGGCAAGGATAGCAATCAGCCCCAGCATTTT.

The chain couples TRBV5-8 to TRBJ2-4; 9 positions match TRBD1. Germline V gene data show CDR1 as SGHTS and CDR2 as YDEGEE. CDR3 length: 12 amino acids. The J segment lost 11 bases and the V segment lost 4 bases, leaving 4 bases of the junction unmatched. For the CDR3, the DNA is TGTGCCAGCAGCCGGGACAGGGAGGTTCAGTACTTC. Encoded protein: CASSRDREVQYF.

V and J are TRBV30 and TRBJ2-6; D uncertain. CDR3 length equals 16 residues. V dropped 0 bases and J dropped 0 bases, with 9 bases sitting between them. CDR1 and CDR2 from the germline V gene are GTSNPN and SVGIG (reference sequence). CDR3 DNA sequence: TGTGCCTGGAGTGTTAGAACGTCCTCTGGGGCCAACGTCCTGACTTTC. The encoded protein is CAWSVRTSSGANVLTF.

This chain uses TRBV7-9 with TRBJ2-2; D is unresolved. CDR1 SEHNR and CDR2 FQNEAQ come from the germline V gene (reference sequence). This CDR3 spans 14 amino acids. V shed 3 bases and J shed 3 bases, with 8 bases lying between them. CDR3 in amino acids: CASSFTEYTGELFF. CDR3 DNA sequence: TGTGCCAGCAGCTTTACAGAGTACACCGGGGAGCTGTTTTTT.